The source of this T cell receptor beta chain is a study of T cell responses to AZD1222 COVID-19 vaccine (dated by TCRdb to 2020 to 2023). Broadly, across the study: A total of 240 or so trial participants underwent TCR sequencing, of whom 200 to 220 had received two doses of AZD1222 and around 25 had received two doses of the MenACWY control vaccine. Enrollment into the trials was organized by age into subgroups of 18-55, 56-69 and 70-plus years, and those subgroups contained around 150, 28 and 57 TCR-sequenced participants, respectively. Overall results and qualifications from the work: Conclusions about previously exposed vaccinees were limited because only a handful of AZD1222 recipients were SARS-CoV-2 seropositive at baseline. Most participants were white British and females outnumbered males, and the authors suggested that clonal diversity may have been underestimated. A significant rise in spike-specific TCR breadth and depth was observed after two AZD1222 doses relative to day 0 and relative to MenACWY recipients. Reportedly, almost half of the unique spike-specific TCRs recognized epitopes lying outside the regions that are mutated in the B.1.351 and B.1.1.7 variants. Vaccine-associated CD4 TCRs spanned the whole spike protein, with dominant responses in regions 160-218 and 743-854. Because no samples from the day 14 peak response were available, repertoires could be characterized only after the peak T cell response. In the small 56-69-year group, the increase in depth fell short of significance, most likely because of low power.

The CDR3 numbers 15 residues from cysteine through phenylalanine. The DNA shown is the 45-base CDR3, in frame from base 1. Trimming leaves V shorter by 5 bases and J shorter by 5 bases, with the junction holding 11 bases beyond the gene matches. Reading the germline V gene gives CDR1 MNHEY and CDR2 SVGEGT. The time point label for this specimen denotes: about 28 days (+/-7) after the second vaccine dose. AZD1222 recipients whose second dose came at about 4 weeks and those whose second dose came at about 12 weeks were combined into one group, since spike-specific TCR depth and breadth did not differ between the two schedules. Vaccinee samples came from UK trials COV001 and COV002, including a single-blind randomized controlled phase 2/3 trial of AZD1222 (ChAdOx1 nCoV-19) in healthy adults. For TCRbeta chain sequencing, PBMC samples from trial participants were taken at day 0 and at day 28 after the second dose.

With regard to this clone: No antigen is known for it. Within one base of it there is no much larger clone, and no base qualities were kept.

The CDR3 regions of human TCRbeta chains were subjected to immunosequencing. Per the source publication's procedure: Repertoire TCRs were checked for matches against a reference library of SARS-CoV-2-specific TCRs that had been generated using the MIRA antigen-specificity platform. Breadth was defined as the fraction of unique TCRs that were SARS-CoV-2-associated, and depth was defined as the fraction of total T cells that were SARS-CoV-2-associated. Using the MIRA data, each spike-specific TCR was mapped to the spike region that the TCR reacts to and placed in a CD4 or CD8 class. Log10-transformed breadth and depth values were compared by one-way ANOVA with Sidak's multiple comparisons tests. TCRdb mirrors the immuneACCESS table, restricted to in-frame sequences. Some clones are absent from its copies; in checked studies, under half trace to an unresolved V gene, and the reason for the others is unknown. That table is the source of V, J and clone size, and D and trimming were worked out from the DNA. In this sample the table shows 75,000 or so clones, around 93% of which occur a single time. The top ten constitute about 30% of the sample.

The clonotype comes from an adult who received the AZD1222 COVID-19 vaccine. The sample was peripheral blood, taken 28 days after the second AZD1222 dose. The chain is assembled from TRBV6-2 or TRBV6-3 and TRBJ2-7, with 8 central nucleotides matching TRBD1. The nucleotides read TGTGCCAGCAGTACACGGACAGGGTACTCAAACGAGCAGTACTTC. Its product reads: CASSTRTGYSNEQYF.